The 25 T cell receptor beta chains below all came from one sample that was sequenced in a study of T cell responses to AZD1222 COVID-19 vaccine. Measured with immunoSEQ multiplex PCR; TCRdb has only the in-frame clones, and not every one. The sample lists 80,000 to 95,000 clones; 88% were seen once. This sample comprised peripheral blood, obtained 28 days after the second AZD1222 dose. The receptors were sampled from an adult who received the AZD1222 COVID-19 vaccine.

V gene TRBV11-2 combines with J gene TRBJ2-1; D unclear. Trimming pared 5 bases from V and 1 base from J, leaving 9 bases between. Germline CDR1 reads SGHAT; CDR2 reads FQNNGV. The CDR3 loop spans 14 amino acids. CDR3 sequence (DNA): TGTGCCAGCAGCCTGACCGATTCCTACAATGAGCAGTTCTTC. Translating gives CASSLTDSYNEQFF.

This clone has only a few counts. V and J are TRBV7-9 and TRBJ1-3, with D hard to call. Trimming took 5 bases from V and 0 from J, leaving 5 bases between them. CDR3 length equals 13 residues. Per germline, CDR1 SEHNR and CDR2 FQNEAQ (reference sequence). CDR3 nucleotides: TGTGCCAGCAGCATTTTCTCTGGAAACACCATATATTTT. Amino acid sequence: CASSIFSGNTIYF.

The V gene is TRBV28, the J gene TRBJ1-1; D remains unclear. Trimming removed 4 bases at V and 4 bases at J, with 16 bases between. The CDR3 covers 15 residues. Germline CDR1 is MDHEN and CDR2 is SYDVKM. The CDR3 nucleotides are TGTGCCAGCAGTTCGAACACCGGGGTTATCACTGAAGCTTTCTTT. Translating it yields CASSSNTGVITEAFF.

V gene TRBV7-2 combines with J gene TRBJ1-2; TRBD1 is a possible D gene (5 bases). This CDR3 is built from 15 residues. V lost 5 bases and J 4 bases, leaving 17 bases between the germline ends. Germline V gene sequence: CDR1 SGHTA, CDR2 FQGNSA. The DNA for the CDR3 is TGTGCCAGCAGCACACAGGCGGGGTTTGGCTATGGCTACACCTTC. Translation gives CASSTQAGFGYGYTF.

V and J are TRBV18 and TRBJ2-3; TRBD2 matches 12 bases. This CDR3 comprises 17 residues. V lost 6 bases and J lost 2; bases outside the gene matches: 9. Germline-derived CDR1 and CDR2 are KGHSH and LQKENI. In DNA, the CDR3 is TGTGCCAGCTCGCATCGGACTAGCGGGAAGTTCACAGATACGCAGTATTTT. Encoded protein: CASSHRTSGKFTDTQYF. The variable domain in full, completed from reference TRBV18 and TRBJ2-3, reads NAGVMQNPRHLVRRRGQEARLRCSPMKGHSHVYWYRQLPEEGLKFMVYLQKENIIDESGMPKERFSAEFPKEGPSILRIQQVVRGDSAAYFCASSHRTSGKFTDTQYFGPGTRLTVL.

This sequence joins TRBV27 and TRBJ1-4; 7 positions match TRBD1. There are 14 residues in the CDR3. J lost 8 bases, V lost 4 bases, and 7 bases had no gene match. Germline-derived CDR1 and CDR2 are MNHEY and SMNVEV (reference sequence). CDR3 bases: TGTGCCAGCAGTTCTCAGGGGGGGCAGGAAAAACTGTTTTTT. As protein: CASSSQGGQEKLFF.

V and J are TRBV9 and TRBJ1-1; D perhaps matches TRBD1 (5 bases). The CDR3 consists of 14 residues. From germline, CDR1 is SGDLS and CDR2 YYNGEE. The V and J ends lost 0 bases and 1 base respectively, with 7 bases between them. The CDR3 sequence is CASSVDGQNTEAFF. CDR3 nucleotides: TGTGCCAGCAGCGTAGATGGACAGAACACTGAAGCTTTCTTT.

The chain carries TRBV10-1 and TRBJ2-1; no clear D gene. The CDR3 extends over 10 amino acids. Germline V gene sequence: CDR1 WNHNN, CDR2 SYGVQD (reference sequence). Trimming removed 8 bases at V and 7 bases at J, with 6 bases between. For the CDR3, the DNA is TGCGCCAGCTTGAAGAATGAGCAGTTCTTC. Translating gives CASLKNEQFF.

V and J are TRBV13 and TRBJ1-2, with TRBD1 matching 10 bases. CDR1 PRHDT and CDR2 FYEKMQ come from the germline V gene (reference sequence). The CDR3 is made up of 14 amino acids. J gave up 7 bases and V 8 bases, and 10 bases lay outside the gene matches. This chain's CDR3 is CASFSTGGERGYTF. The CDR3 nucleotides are TGTGCCAGCTTCTCGACAGGGGGCGAACGTGGCTACACCTTC.

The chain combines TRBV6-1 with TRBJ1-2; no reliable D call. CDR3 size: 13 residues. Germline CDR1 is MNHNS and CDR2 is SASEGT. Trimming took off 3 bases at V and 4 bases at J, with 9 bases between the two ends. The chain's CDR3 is CASSDIGGYGYTF. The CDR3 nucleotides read TGTGCCAGCAGTGATATCGGCGGCTATGGCTACACCTTC.

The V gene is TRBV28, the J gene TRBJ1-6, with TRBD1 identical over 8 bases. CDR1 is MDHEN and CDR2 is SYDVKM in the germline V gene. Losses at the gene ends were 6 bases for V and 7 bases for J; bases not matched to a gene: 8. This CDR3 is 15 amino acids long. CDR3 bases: TGTGCCAGCAGCCTCTCCGGGACAGGCAATTCACCCCTCCACTTT. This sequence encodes CASSLSGTGNSPLHF. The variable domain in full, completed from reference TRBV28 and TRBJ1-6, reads DVKVTQSSRYLVKRTGEKVFLECVQDMDHENMFWYRQDPGLGLRLIYFSYDVKMKEKGDIPEGYSVSREKKERFSLILESASTNQTSMYLCASSLSGTGNSPLHFGNGTRLTVT.

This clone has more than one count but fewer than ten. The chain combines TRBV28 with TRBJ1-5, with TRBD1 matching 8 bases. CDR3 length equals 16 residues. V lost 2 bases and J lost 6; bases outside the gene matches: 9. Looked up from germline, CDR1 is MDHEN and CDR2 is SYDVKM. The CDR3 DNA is TGTGCCAGCAGTTTACGAGGACAGGGAGGGGTTCAGCCCCAGCATTTT. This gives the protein CASSLRGQGGVQPQHF.

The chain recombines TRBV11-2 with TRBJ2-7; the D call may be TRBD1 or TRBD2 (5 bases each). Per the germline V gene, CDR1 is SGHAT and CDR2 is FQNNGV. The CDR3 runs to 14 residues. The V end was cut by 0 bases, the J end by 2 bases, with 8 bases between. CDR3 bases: TGTGCCAGCAGCTTAGAGAGGGGAGCCTACGAGCAGTACTTC. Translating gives CASSLERGAYEQYF.

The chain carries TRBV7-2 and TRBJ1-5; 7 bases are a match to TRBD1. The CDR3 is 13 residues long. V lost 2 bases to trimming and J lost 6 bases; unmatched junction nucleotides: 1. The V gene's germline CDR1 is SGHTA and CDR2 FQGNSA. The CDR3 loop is CASSLQGVQPQHF. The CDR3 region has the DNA TGTGCCAGCAGCTTACAGGGGGTTCAGCCCCAGCATTTT.

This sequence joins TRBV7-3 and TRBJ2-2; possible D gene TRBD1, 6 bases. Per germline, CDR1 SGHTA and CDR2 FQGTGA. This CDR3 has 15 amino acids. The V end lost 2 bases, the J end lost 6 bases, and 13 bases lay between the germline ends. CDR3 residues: CASSLVQGGAGELFF. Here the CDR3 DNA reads TGTGCCAGCAGCTTAGTACAGGGTGGCGCCGGGGAGCTGTTTTTT.

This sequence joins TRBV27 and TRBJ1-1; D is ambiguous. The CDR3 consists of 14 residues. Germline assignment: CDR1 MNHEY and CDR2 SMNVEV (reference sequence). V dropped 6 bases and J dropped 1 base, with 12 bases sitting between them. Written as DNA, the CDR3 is TGTGCCAGCAGCCCGACATTTTCGAACACTGAAGCTTTCTTT. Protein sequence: CASSPTFSNTEAFF.

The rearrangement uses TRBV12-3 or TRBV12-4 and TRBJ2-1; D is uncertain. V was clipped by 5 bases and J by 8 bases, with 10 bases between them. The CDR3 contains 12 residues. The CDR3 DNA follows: TGTGCCAGCAGTCCCGTTGCTCATGAGCAGTTCTTC. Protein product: CASSPVAHEQFF.

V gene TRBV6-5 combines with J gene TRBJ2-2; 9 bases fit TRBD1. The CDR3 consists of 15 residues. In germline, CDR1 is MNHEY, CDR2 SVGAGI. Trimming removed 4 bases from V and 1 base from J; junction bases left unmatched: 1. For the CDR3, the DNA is TGTGCCAGCAGTTGGGACAGGGAGAACACCGGGGAGCTGTTTTTT. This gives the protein CASSWDRENTGELFF.

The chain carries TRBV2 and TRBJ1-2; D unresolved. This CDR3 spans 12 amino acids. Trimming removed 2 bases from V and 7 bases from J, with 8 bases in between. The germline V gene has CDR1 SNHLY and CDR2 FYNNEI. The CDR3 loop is CASSEQQLGYTF. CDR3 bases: TGTGCCAGCAGTGAACAACAACTTGGCTACACCTTC.

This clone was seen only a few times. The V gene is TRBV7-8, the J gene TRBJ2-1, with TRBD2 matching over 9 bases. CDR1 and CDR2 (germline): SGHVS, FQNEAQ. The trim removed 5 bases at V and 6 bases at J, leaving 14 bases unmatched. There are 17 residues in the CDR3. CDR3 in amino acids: CASSRTWASGIGNEQFF. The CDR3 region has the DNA TGTGCCAGCAGCCGAACCTGGGCTAGCGGGATCGGCAATGAGCAGTTCTTC.

The CDR3 spells CASSLTGQGGQPQHF. For the CDR3, the DNA is TGCGCCAGCAGCTTGACGGGACAGGGGGGTCAGCCCCAGCATTTT. The chain is built from TRBV5-1 and TRBJ1-5; 11 bases are shared with TRBD1. Germline V gene data show CDR1 as SGHRS and CDR2 as YFSETQ. The CDR3 length is 15 residues. V lost 1 base and J lost 6; bases outside the gene matches: 3.

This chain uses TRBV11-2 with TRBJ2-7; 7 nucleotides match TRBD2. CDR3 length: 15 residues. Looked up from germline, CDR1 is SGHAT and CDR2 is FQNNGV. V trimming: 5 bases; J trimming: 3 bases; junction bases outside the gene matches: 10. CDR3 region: CASSIRASGNYEQYF. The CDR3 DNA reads TGTGCCAGCAGCATCCGAGCTAGCGGAAACTACGAGCAGTACTTC.

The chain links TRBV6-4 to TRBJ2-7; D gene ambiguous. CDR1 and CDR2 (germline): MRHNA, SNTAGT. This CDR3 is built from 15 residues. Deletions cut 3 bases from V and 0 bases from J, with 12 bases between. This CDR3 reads CASSEDFTTSYEQYF. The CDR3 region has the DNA TGTGCCAGCAGTGAAGACTTTACTACCTCCTACGAGCAGTACTTC.

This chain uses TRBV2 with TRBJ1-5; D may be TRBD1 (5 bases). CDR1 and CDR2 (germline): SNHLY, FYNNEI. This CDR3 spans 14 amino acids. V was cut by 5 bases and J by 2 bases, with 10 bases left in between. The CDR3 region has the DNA TGTGCCAGCAGTTTTTCACAGGGCAATCAGCCCCAGCATTTT. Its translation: CASSFSQGNQPQHF.

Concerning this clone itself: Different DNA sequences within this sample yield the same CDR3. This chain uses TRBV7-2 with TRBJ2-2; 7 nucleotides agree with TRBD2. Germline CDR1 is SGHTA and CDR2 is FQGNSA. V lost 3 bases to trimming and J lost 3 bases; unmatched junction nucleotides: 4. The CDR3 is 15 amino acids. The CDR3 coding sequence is TGTGCCAGCAGCTTCAAAGGGAGGGACACCGGGGAGCTGTTTTTT. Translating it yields CASSFKGRDTGELFF.